This T cell receptor beta chain was retrieved from a study of shared clonotypes between healthy human individuals. The table came from immunoSEQ multiplex PCR; TCRdb's copy has only in-frame clones and leaves some out. The sample includes more than 2 million clones, 93% of them seen just once. Naive CD8 cells, CD45RO-negative and positively selected for CCR7, excluded terminally differentiated effector memory CD45RA+ cells. Material: naive CD8+ T cells from PBMCs. The receptor was derived from a man in his late teens or twenties in good health. Some clones in this sample may be carry-over from other donors' samples.

As DNA, the CDR3 is TGTGCCAGCAGCCGTCCGTTTCGTCGGAAAACAAGCACAGATACGCAGTATTTT. This gives the protein CASSRPFRRKTSTDTQYF. The chain recombines TRBV7-9 with TRBJ2-3; D gene ambiguous. The length of the CDR3 is 18 residues. The V end was cut by 5 bases, the J end by 0 bases, with 21 bases between. Germline CDR1 SEHNR, CDR2 FQNEAQ (reference sequence).